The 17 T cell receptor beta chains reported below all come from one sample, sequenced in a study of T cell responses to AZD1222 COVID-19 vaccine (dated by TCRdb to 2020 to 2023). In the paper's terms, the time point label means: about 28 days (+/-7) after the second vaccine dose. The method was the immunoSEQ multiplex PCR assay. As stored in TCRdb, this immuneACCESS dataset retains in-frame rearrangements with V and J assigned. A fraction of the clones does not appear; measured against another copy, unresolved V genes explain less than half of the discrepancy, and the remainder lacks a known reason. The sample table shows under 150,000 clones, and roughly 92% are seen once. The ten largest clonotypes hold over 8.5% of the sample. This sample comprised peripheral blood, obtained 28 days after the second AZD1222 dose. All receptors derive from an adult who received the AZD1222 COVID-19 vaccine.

The CDR3 DNA reads TGTGCCAGCAGCTTACGACAGGGTACCGGGGAGCTGTTTTTT. It is translated as CASSLRQGTGELFF. This rearrangement joins TRBV11-2 to TRBJ2-2, with 7 bases lining up with TRBD1. V shed 2 bases and J 5 bases; nucleotides not matched to a gene: 2. The germline gives CDR1 SGHAT, CDR2 FQNNGV. The CDR3 is 14 amino acids.

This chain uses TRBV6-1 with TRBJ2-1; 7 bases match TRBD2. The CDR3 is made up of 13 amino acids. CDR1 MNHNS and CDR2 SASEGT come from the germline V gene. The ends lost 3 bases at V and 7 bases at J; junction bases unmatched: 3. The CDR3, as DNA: TGTGCCAGCAGTGAGGGAGGGAGGAATGAGCAGTTCTTC. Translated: CASSEGGRNEQFF.

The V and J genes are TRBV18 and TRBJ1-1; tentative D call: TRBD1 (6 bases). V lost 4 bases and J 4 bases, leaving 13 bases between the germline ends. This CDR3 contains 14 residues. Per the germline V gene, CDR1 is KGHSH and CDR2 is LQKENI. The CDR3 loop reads CASSRNRAGTEAFF. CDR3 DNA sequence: TGTGCCAGCTCACGAAACAGGGCGGGCACTGAAGCTTTCTTT.

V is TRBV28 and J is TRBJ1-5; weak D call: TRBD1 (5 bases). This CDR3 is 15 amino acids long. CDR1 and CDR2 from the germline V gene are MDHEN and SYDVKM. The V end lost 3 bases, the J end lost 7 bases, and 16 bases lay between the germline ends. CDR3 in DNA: TGTGCCAGCAGTTTGCTTTGGGGGTCAGGACAGCCCCAGCATTTT. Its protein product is CASSLLWGSGQPQHF.

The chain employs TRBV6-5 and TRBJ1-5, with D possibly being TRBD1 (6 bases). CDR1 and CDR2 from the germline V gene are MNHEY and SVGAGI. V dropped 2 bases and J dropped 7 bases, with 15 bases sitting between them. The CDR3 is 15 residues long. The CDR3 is CASSYASGAGQPQHF. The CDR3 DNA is TGTGCCAGCAGTTACGCTTCAGGGGCTGGACAGCCCCAGCATTTT.

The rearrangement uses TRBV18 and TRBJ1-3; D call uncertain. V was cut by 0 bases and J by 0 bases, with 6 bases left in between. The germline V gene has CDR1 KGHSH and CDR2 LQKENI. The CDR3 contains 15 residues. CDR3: CASSPPSSSGNTIYF. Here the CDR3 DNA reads TGTGCCAGCTCACCACCTTCAAGCTCTGGAAACACCATATATTTT. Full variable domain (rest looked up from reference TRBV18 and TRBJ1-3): NAGVMQNPRHLVRRRGQEARLRCSPMKGHSHVYWYRQLPEEGLKFMVYLQKENIIDESGMPKERFSAEFPKEGPSILRIQQVVRGDSAAYFCASSPPSSSGNTIYFGEGSWLTVV.

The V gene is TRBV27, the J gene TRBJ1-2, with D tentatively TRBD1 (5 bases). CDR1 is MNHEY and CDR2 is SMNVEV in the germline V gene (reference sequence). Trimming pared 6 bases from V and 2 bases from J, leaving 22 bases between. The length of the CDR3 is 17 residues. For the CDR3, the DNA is TGTGCCAGCAGACCCACCCGAAGCCGGGACGAAAACTATGGCTACACCTTC. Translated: CASRPTRSRDENYGYTF.

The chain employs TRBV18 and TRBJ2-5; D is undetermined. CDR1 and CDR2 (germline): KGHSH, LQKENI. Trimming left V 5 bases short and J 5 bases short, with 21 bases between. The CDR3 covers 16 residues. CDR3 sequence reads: CASSWGEHLESETQYF. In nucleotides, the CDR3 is TGTGCCAGCTCATGGGGTGAGCACCTTGAATCGGAGACCCAGTACTTC. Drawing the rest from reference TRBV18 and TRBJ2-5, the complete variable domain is NAGVMQNPRHLVRRRGQEARLRCSPMKGHSHVYWYRQLPEEGLKFMVYLQKENIIDESGMPKERFSAEFPKEGPSILRIQQVVRGDSAAYFCASSWGEHLESETQYFGPGTRLLVL.

In DNA, the CDR3 is TGTGCCAGCAGCCAAGATTTCCGCAAAAACATTCAGTACTTC. It translates to CASSQDFRKNIQYF. This rearrangement joins TRBV14 to TRBJ2-4; D gene uncertain. The germline gives CDR1 SGHDN, CDR2 FVKESK. The CDR3 is 14 residues long. Trimming took 0 bases from V and 3 from J, leaving 6 bases between them.

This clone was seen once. The CDR3, as DNA: TGTGCCAGCAATTTCCAGGGGGGGACTAATGAAAAACTGTTTTTT. Amino acid sequence: CASNFQGGTNEKLFF. This rearrangement joins TRBV27 to TRBJ1-4; 7 nucleotides agree with TRBD1. CDR1 MNHEY and CDR2 SMNVEV come from the germline V gene (reference sequence). J gave up 2 bases and V 7 bases, and 7 bases lay outside the gene matches. The length of the CDR3 is 15 residues.

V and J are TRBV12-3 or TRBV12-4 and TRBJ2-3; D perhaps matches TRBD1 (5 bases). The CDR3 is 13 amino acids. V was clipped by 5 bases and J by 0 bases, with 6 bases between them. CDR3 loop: CASSDSSTDTQYF. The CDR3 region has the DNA TGTGCCAGCAGTGACAGCAGCACAGATACGCAGTATTTT.

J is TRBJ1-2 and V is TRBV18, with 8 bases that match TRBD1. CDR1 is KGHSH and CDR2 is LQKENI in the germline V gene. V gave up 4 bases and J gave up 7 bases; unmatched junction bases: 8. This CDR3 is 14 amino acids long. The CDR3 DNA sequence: TGTGCCAGCTCACGGGAGACAGGGGAGTCTGGCTACACCTTC. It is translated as CASSRETGESGYTF.

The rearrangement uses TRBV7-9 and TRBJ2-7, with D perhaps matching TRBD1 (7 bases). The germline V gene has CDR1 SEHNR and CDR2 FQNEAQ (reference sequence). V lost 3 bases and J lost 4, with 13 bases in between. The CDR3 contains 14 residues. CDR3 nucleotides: TGTGCCAGCAGCTTCTCGACAGGGAGGTACGAGCAGTACTTC. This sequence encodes CASSFSTGRYEQYF.

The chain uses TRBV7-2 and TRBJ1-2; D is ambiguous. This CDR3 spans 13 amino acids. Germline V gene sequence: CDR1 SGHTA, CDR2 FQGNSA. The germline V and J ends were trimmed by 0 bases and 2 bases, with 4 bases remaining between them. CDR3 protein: CASSLALNYGYTF. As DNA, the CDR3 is TGTGCCAGCAGCTTAGCGTTAAACTATGGCTACACCTTC.

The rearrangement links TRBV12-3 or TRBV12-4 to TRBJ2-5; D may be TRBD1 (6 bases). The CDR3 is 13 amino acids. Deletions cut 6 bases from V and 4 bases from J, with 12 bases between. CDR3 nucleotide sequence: TGTGCCAGCAGCCTTCAGGGGAGAGAGACCCAGTACTTC. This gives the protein CASSLQGRETQYF.

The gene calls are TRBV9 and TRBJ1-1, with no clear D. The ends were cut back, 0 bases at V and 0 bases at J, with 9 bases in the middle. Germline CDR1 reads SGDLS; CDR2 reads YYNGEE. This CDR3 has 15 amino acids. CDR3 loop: CASSVGVAMNTEAFF. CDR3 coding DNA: TGTGCCAGCAGCGTAGGGGTGGCAATGAACACTGAAGCTTTCTTT.

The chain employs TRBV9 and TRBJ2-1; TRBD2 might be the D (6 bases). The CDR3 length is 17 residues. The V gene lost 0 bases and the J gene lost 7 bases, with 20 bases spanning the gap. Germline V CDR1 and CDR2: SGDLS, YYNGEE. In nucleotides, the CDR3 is TGTGCCAGCAGCGTAGACCCCAGAATCGGACGGGGGAATGAGCAGTTCTTC. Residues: CASSVDPRIGRGNEQFF. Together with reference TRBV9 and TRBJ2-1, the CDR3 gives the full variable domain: DSGVTQTPKHLITATGQRVTLRCSPRSGDLSVYWYQQSLDQGLQFLIQYYNGEERAKGNILERFSAQQFPDLHSELNLSSLELGDSALYFCASSVDPRIGRGNEQFFGPGTRLTVL.